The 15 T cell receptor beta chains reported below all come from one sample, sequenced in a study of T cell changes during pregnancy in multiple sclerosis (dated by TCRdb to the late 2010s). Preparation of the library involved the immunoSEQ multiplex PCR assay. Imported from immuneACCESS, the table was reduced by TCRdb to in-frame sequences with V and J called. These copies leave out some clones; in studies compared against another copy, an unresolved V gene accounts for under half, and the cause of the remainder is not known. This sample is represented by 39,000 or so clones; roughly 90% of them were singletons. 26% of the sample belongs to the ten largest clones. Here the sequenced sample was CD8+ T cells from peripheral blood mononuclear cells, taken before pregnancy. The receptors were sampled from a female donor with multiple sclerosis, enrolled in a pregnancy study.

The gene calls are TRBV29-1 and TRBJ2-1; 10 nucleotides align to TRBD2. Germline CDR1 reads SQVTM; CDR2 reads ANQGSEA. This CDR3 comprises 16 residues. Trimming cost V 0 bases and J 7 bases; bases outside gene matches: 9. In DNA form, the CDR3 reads TGCAGCGTTGAAGATCATCCAGCGGGAGGGTATAATGAGCAGTTCTTC. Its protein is CSVEDHPAGGYNEQFF.

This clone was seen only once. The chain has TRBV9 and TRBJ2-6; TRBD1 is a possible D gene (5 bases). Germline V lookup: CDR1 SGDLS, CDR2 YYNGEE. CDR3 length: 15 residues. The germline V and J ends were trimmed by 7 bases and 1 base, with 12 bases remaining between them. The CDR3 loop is CASGAGVSGANVLTF. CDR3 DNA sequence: TGTGCCAGCGGGGCAGGTGTTTCTGGGGCCAACGTCCTGACTTTC.

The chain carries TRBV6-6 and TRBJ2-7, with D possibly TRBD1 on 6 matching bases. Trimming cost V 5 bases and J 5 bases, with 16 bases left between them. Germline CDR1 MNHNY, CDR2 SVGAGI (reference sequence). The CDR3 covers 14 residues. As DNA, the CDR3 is TGTGCCAGCAGTACTGGCCGGGACAAGGACGAGCAGTACTTC. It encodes CASSTGRDKDEQYF.

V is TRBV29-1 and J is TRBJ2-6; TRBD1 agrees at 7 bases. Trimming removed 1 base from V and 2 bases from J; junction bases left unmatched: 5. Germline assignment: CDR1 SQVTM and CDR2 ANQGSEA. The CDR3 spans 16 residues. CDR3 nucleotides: TGCAGCGTTGAAGTTCCTCAGGGGGCTGGGGCCAACGTCCTGACTTTC. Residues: CSVEVPQGAGANVLTF.

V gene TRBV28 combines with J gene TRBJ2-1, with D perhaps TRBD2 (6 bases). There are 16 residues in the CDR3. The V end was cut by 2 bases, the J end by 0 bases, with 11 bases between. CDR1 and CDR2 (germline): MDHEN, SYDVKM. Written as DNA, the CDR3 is TGTGCCAGCAGTTTAGGGGGGACCAGCTCCTACAATGAGCAGTTCTTC. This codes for CASSLGGTSSYNEQFF. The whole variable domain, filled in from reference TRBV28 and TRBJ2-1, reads DVKVTQSSRYLVKRTGEKVFLECVQDMDHENMFWYRQDPGLGLRLIYFSYDVKMKEKGDIPEGYSVSREKKERFSLILESASTNQTSMYLCASSLGGTSSYNEQFFGPGTRLTVL.

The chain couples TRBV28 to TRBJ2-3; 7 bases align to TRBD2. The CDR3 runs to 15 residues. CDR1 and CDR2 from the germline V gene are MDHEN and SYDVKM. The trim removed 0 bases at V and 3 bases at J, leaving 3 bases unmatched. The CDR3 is CASSLWRERTDTQYF. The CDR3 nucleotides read TGTGCCAGCAGTTTATGGCGGGAGCGAACAGATACGCAGTATTTT.

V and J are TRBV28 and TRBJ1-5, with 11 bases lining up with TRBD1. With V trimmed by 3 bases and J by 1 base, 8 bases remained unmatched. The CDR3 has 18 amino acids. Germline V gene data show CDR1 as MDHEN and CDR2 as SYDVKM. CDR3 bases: TGTGCCAGCAGTTTGGACAGGGGGCGCGCCGGGAGCAATCAGCCCCAGCATTTT. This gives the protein CASSLDRGRAGSNQPQHF.

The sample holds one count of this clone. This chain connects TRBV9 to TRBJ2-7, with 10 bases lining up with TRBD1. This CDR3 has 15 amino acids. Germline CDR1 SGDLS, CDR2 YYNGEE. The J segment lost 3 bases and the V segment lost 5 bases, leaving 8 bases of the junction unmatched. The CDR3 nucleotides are TGTGCCAGCAGTCCAGGGGACAGGGGATTCTACGAGCAGTACTTC. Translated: CASSPGDRGFYEQYF. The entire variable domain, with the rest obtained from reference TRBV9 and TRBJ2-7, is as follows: DSGVTQTPKHLITATGQRVTLRCSPRSGDLSVYWYQQSLDQGLQFLIQYYNGEERAKGNILERFSAQQFPDLHSELNLSSLELGDSALYFCASSPGDRGFYEQYFGPGTRLTVT.

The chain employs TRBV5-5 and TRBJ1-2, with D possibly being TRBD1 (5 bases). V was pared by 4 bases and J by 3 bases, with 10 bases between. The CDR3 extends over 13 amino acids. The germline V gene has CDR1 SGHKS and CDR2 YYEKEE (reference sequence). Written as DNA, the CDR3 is TGTGCCAGCAGCCCACCGACAGACTATGGCTACACCTTC. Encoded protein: CASSPPTDYGYTF.

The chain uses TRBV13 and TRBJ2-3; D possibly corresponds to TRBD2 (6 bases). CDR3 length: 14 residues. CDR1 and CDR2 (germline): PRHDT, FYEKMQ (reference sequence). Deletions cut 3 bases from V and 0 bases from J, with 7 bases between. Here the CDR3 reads CASSLRESTDTQYF. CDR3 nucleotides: TGTGCCAGCAGCTTGCGGGAAAGCACAGATACGCAGTATTTT.

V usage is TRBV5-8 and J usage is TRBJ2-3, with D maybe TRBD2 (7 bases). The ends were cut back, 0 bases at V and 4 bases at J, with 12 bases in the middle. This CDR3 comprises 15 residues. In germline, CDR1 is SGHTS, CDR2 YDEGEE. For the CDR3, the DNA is TGTGCCAGCAGCTTGGCCGGAGGGGGGGCAGATACGCAGTATTTT. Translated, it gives CASSLAGGGADTQYF.

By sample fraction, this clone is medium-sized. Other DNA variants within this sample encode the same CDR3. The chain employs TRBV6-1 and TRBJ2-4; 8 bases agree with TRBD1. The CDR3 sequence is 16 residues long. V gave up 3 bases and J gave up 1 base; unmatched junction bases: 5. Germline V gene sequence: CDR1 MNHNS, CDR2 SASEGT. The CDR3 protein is CASSERQGLAKNIQYF. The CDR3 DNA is TGTGCCAGCAGTGAGAGACAGGGGCTCGCCAAAAACATTCAGTACTTC.

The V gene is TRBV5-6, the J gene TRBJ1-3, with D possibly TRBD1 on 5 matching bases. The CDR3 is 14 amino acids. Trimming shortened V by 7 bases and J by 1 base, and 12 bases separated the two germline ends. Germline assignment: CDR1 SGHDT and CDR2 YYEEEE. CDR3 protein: CASQPGGSGNTIYF. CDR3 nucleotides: TGTGCCAGCCAGCCGGGGGGATCTGGAAACACCATATATTTT.

The CDR3 here is CASSYTGAEAFF. In DNA, the CDR3 is TGTGCCAGCAGTTATACAGGGGCTGAAGCTTTCTTT. The J gene is TRBJ1-1, the V gene TRBV6-5; 7 bases align to TRBD1. The germline V gene encodes CDR1 MNHEY and CDR2 SVGAGI. After removal of 3 bases from V and 6 bases from J, the junction contained 1 base not matched to a gene. The CDR3 totals 12 residues.

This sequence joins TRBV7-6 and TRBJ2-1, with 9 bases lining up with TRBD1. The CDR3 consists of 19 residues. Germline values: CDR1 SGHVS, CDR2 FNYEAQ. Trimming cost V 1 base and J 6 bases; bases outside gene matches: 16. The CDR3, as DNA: TGTGCCAGCAGCTTAGGCGCAGATACCGGGACAGGGTATGCCAATGAGCAGTTCTTC. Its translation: CASSLGADTGTGYANEQFF. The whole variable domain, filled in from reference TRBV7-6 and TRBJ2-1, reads GAGVSQSPRYKVTKRGQDVALRCDPISGHVSLYWYRQALGQGPEFLTYFNYEAQQDKSGLPNDRFSAERPEGSISTLTIQRTEQRDSAMYRCASSLGADTGTGYANEQFFGPGTRLTVL.